Below are 7 T cell receptor beta chains sequenced from a single sample in a study of blood T cell repertoires in COVID-19. Clones were read by immunoSEQ multiplex PCR, and TCRdb kept only the in-frame ones, dropping some. The sample consists of approximately 100,000 clones, roughly 81% of them appearing once. The sequenced sample was peripheral blood. The receptors were sampled from a human donor in a cohort sampled during active COVID-19.

The chain links TRBV9 to TRBJ1-2; 10 positions agree with TRBD1. Germline trimming cut 3 bases from V and 7 bases from J; bases unmatched to any gene: 12. CDR3 length: 16 residues. CDR1 and CDR2 (germline): SGDLS, YYNGEE. This chain's CDR3 is CASSGTRGTGVFGYTF. The CDR3, as DNA: TGTGCCAGCAGCGGAACCCGTGGGACAGGGGTTTTTGGCTACACCTTC. The full variable domain, with the rest looked up from reference TRBV9 and TRBJ1-2, is DSGVTQTPKHLITATGQRVTLRCSPRSGDLSVYWYQQSLDQGLQFLIQYYNGEERAKGNILERFSAQQFPDLHSELNLSSLELGDSALYFCASSGTRGTGVFGYTFGSGTRLTVV.

This clone has only one observation. The chain joins TRBV28 to TRBJ1-2; D gene ambiguous. Trimming took off 3 bases at V and 2 bases at J, with 7 bases between the two ends. Germline-derived CDR1 and CDR2 are MDHEN and SYDVKM. The CDR3 is made up of 13 amino acids. The CDR3 here is CASSFSVNYGYTF. The CDR3 bases are TGTGCCAGCAGTTTCTCCGTAAACTATGGCTACACCTTC.

This chain uses TRBV7-2 with TRBJ1-5; D may be TRBD1 (5 bases). The V end was cut by 5 bases, the J end by 6 bases, with 11 bases between. The CDR3 loop spans 13 amino acids. Germline V gene data show CDR1 as SGHTA and CDR2 as FQGNSA. The CDR3 sequence is CASSLQGGQPQHF. The CDR3 nucleotides are TGTGCCAGCAGCCTGCAGGGTGGTCAGCCCCAGCATTTT.

In its sample, this clone was seen once. In nucleotides, the CDR3 is TGTGCCAGTACCATAACAGGGGGCAATCAGCCCCAGCATTTT. Protein product: CASTITGGNQPQHF. The chain links TRBV19 to TRBJ1-5; 7 bases line up with TRBD1. The J segment lost 2 bases and the V segment lost 7 bases, leaving 5 bases of the junction unmatched. The CDR3 runs to 14 residues. CDR1 LNHDA and CDR2 SQIVND come from the germline V gene (reference sequence).

As DNA, the CDR3 is TGTGCCAGTAGTCCAGGGGACAGGGGGCTCAGCAATCAGCCCCAGCATTTT. This codes for CASSPGDRGLSNQPQHF. The rearrangement uses TRBV19 and TRBJ1-5; 12 bases match TRBD1. J lost 1 base, V lost 5 bases, and 6 bases had no gene match. The CDR3 length is 17 residues. Per the germline V gene, CDR1 is LNHDA and CDR2 is SQIVND (reference sequence).

The chain recombines TRBV25-1 with TRBJ2-1; a weak D match, TRBD1 (6 bases). This CDR3 contains 15 residues. With 10 bases removed from V and 4 bases from J, the gap between germline ends came to 20 bases. Germline lookup yields CDR1 MGHDK and CDR2 SYGVNS. Here the CDR3 reads CATRGGSGVYNEQFF. CDR3 in DNA: TGTGCCACCAGAGGGGGTTCTGGGGTATACAATGAGCAGTTCTTC.

The chain uses TRBV2 and TRBJ2-7; 15 bases are shared with TRBD2. Germline V CDR1 and CDR2: SNHLY, FYNNEI. CDR3 size: 17 residues. The trim removed 3 bases at V and 6 bases at J, leaving 9 bases unmatched. The CDR3 DNA reads TGTGCCAGCAGTGAGGGACTAGCGGGAGGATCCGTCGGCGAGCAGTACTTC. Its translation is CASSEGLAGGSVGEQYF.